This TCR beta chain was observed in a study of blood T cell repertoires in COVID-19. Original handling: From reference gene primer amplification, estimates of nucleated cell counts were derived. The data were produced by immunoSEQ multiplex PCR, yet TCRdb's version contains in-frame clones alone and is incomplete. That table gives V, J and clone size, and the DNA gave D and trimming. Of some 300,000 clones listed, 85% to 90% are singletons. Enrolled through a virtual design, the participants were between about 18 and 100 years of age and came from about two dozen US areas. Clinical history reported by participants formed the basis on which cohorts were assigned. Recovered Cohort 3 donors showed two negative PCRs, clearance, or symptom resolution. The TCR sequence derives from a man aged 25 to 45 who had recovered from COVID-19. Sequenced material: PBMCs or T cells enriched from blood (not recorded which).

This CDR3 reads CASSIGGGYTEAFF. The CDR3 DNA follows: TGTGCCAGTAGTATTGGAGGCGGATACACTGAAGCTTTCTTT. The chain couples TRBV19 to TRBJ1-1; D gene ambiguous. Deletions cut 3 bases from V and 3 bases from J, with 11 bases between. Germline V gives CDR1 LNHDA, CDR2 SQIVND (reference sequence). The CDR3 runs 14 residues.